The 13 T cell receptor beta chains below were found in one sample sequenced in a study of shared clonotypes between healthy human individuals. Some clones are missing from TCRdb's copy, which holds only in-frame ones; the method was immunoSEQ multiplex PCR. The data contain about 800,000 clones, 90% to 97% of them seen just once; the ten biggest clones take up around 0.25%. Terminally differentiated effector memory CD45RA+ cells were excluded from the naive CD8 cells, which were CD45RO-negative and positively selected for CCR7. Sequencing was performed on naive CD8+ T cells sorted from blood. The receptors originated from a man aged 25-45 years in good health.

The chain combines TRBV29-1 with TRBJ2-1; D is unresolved. CDR3 size: 11 residues. Germline lookup yields CDR1 SQVTM and CDR2 ANQGSEA. V was shortened by 2 bases and J by 4 bases, with 3 bases between the two germline ends. CDR3 loop: CSVESYNEQFF. CDR3 nucleotide sequence: TGCAGCGTTGAATCTTACAATGAGCAGTTCTTC.

This chain joins TRBV7-9 and TRBJ2-1; D may be TRBD2 (6 bases). The CDR3 runs to 13 residues. Looked up from germline, CDR1 is SEHNR and CDR2 is FQNEAQ (reference sequence). Deletions cut 6 bases from V and 7 bases from J, with 13 bases between. The CDR3 is CASRPSSGNEQFF. DNA of the CDR3: TGTGCCAGCAGACCGAGTAGCGGAAATGAGCAGTTCTTC.

This clone was recorded only once. The rearrangement joins TRBV13 to TRBJ2-7, with no clear D. The length of the CDR3 is 16 residues. CDR1 and CDR2 from the germline V gene are PRHDT and FYEKMQ (reference sequence). The germline V and J ends were trimmed by 0 bases and 1 base, with 13 bases remaining between them. For the CDR3, the DNA is TGTGCCAGCAGCTTAGGGGCCCTTGGTAGATCCTACGAGCAGTACTTC. Protein sequence: CASSLGALGRSYEQYF.

V is TRBV7-9 and J is TRBJ2-7; TRBD1 matches at 7 bases. J was trimmed by 2 bases and V by 4 bases; bases with no gene match: 5. This CDR3 has 14 amino acids. Germline V gene lookup returns CDR1 SEHNR and CDR2 FQNEAQ (reference sequence). Here the CDR3 DNA reads TGTGCCAGCAGCTGGGACAGTGGTGCCTACGAGCAGTACTTC. The encoded protein is CASSWDSGAYEQYF.

The V gene is TRBV28, the J gene TRBJ2-3, with unresolved D. This CDR3 has 13 residues. Trimming stripped 2 bases from V and 4 bases from J, with 7 bases between. Per the germline V gene, CDR1 is MDHEN and CDR2 is SYDVKM. CDR3 DNA: TGTGCCAGCAGTTTACCCGCATCAGATACGCAGTATTTT. It encodes CASSLPASDTQYF.

This clone was detected only once. The rearrangement links TRBV5-5 to TRBJ2-7, with a weak D call TRBD2 (7 bases). Germline CDR1 SGHKS, CDR2 YYEKEE (reference sequence). The ends were cut back, 4 bases at V and 0 bases at J, with 11 bases in the middle. The CDR3 spans 14 residues. The CDR3 sequence is CASSPRGGSYEQYF. As DNA, the CDR3 is TGTGCCAGCAGCCCAAGGGGGGGCTCCTACGAGCAGTACTTC.

V is TRBV4-1 and J is TRBJ2-7; D gene unclear. Trimming removed 1 base from V and 0 bases from J, with 13 bases in between. The germline V gene has CDR1 MGHRA and CDR2 YSYEKL. CDR3 length: 16 amino acids. The CDR3 here is CASSQGRLRFSYEQYF. The CDR3, as DNA: TGCGCCAGCAGCCAAGGACGGCTCCGATTCTCCTACGAGCAGTACTTC.

The chain employs TRBV7-8 and TRBJ1-1; no reliable D call. The germline CDR1 and CDR2 sequences are SGHVS and FQNEAQ. This CDR3 has 12 amino acids. Trimming shortened V by 5 bases and J by 3 bases, and 7 bases separated the two germline ends. CDR3 in DNA: TGTGCCAGCAGCCAACTATACACTGAAGCTTTCTTT. The encoded protein is CASSQLYTEAFF.

The chain carries TRBV5-3 and TRBJ2-7, with 10 bases aligning to TRBD1. TRBV5-3 is noted as an ORF with a role that remains uncertain. This CDR3 is 16 amino acids long. V shed 4 bases, J shed 5 bases, and the junction held 12 bases outside the gene matches. CDR3 amino acids: CARSTSGQGYHHEQYF. For the CDR3, the DNA is TGTGCCAGAAGCACCTCGGGACAGGGGTATCACCACGAGCAGTACTTC.

The rearrangement links TRBV11-2 to TRBJ2-2; D gene uncertain. The length of the CDR3 is 14 residues. Germline-derived CDR1 and CDR2 are SGHAT and FQNNGV. Trimming removed 1 base at V and 1 base at J, with 4 bases between. CDR3 in amino acids: CASSLVGNTGELFF. In DNA form, the CDR3 reads TGTGCCAGCAGCTTAGTGGGGAACACCGGGGAGCTGTTTTTT.

The V gene is TRBV15, the J gene TRBJ1-5; D gene unclear. The CDR3 totals 14 residues. Per germline, CDR1 LNHNV and CDR2 YYDKDF (reference sequence). The V end was cut by 3 bases, the J end by 5 bases, with 11 bases between. CDR3 coding DNA: TGTGCCACCAGCAGCAGCCCGTCATATCAGCCCCAGCATTTT. Translating it yields CATSSSPSYQPQHF.

The rearrangement joins TRBV7-9 to TRBJ2-3; 8 bases line up with TRBD1. This CDR3 region has 16 residues. Germline CDR1 SEHNR, CDR2 FQNEAQ (reference sequence). After removal of 7 bases from V and 4 bases from J, the junction contained 13 bases not matched to a gene. CDR3 sequence: CASIPTGANVADTQYF. In DNA, the CDR3 is TGTGCCAGCATCCCGACAGGGGCAAACGTCGCAGATACGCAGTATTTT.

The chain is built from TRBV28 and TRBJ1-5; 8 nucleotides align to TRBD1. The germline V gene encodes CDR1 MDHEN and CDR2 SYDVKM. CDR3 size: 18 residues. With V trimmed by 5 bases and J by 7 bases, 19 bases remained unmatched. The CDR3 reads CASSPSPARQGRLQPQHF. The CDR3 DNA is TGTGCCAGCAGTCCCTCTCCCGCGAGACAGGGGCGTCTCCAGCCCCAGCATTTT.